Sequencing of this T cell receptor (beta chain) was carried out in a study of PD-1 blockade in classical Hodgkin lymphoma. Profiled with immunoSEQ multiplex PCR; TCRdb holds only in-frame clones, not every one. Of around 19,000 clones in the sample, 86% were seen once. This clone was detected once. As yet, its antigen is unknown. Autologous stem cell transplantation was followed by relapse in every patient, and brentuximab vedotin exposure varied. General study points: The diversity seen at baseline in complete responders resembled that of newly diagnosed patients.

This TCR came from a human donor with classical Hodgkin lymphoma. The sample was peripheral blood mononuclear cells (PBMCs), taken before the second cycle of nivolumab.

In nucleotides, the CDR3 is TGTGCCAGCTCACCACCCACTACTGGTGGCTACACCTTC. Its translation is CASSPPTTGGYTF. V gene TRBV18 combines with J gene TRBJ1-2; no firm D call. Trimming removed 0 bases at V and 7 bases at J, with 9 bases between. There are 13 residues in the CDR3. The germline gives CDR1 KGHSH, CDR2 LQKENI.